Below, 30 T cell receptor beta chains from the same sample are listed, as sequenced in a study of T cell responses to AZD1222 COVID-19 vaccine. Some clones are missing from TCRdb's copy, which holds only in-frame ones; the method was immunoSEQ multiplex PCR. The sample includes some 140,000 clones, more than 90% of them seen just once. The sequencing used peripheral blood, collected on day 0 of AZD1222 vaccination. The origin of the receptors is an adult in good health.

The sample holds many counts of this clone. This chain links TRBV27 with TRBJ2-6, with D uncertain. V lost 6 bases to trimming and J lost 0 bases, with 6 bases between them. The CDR3 contains 14 residues. Looked up from germline, CDR1 is MNHEY and CDR2 is SMNVEV (reference sequence). CDR3 amino acids: CASRINSGANVLTF. CDR3 DNA sequence: TGTGCCAGCAGGATCAACTCTGGGGCCAACGTCCTGACTTTC. Variable domain in full (rest from reference TRBV27 and TRBJ2-6): EAQVTQNPRYLITVTGKKLTVTCSQNMNHEYMSWYRQDPGLGLRQIYYSMNVEVTDKGDVPEGYKVSRKEKRNFPLILESPSPNQTSLYFCASRINSGANVLTFGAGSRLTVL.

Points on this clone: This specimen includes other DNA sequences encoding the same CDR3. This chain connects TRBV19 to TRBJ1-1; D is uncertain. V lost 1 base and J 5 bases, leaving 2 bases between the germline ends. Germline CDR1 is LNHDA and CDR2 is SQIVND (reference sequence). This CDR3 is 11 amino acids long. The CDR3 region is CASSIGTEAFF. CDR3 DNA sequence: TGTGCCAGTAGTATAGGGACTGAAGCTTTCTTT.

The V and J genes are TRBV19 and TRBJ1-2; D perhaps matches TRBD1 (6 bases). This CDR3 region has 16 residues. From germline, CDR1 is LNHDA and CDR2 SQIVND (reference sequence). V lost 3 bases, J lost 0 bases, and 14 bases lay in between. CDR3 region: CASSIPQGSANYGYTF. CDR3 sequence (DNA): TGTGCCAGTAGTATTCCCCAGGGGTCAGCTAACTATGGCTACACCTTC.

The chain joins TRBV10-2 to TRBJ1-2; D unclear. Germline V gene sequence: CDR1 WSHSY, CDR2 SAAADI. The V end was cut by 2 bases, the J end by 8 bases, with 12 bases between. The CDR3 is 13 residues long. CDR3 DNA sequence: TGCGCCAGCAGTGAGATAGGTTCCGGAGGCTACACCTTC. Its translation is CASSEIGSGGYTF.

The chain carries TRBV15 and TRBJ2-6; D could derive from TRBD1 or TRBD2 (5 bases each). The V and J ends lost 3 bases and 0 bases respectively, with 15 bases between them. The CDR3 totals 18 residues. Germline V gives CDR1 LNHNV, CDR2 YYDKDF (reference sequence). CDR3 DNA sequence: TGTGCCACCAGCAGTCGCACCCCAGGGAGCTCTGGGGCCAACGTCCTGACTTTC. Its protein product is CATSSRTPGSSGANVLTF.

The chain combines TRBV25-1 with TRBJ1-5; 8 bases agree with TRBD1. Germline CDR1 is MGHDK and CDR2 is SYGVNS. The CDR3 covers 14 residues. The trim removed 7 bases at V and 4 bases at J, leaving 6 bases unmatched. CDR3: CASTGQADNQPQHF. The CDR3 DNA follows: TGTGCCAGCACGGGACAGGCCGATAATCAGCCCCAGCATTTT.

The rearrangement links TRBV6-6 to TRBJ1-5; D not certain. V was shortened by 2 bases and J by 7 bases, with 12 bases between the two germline ends. The CDR3 covers 14 residues. Germline V gene data show CDR1 as MNHNY and CDR2 as SVGAGI (reference sequence). DNA of the CDR3: TGTGCCAGCAGTTACCGAGAATCGGGGCAGCCCCAGCATTTT. It is translated as CASSYRESGQPQHF.

This clone has just one count. The chain uses TRBV18 and TRBJ1-2, with 8 bases lining up with TRBD1. This CDR3 contains 13 residues. With 6 bases clipped from V and 5 bases from J, the junction kept 5 bases outside the gene matches. CDR1 is KGHSH and CDR2 is LQKENI in the germline V gene. DNA for the CDR3: TGTGCCAGCTCTTCCACAGGGGGATATGGCTACACCTTC. Translation: CASSSTGGYGYTF.

The J gene is TRBJ2-2, the V gene TRBV3-1 (or the pseudogene TRBV3-2), with unresolved D. Trimming cost V 3 bases and J 2 bases, with 10 bases left between them. From germline, CDR1 is LGHDT and CDR2 YNNKEL (reference sequence). The CDR3 is made up of 15 amino acids. CDR3 coding DNA: TGTGCCAGCAGCCACCCTAGTAAAAACACCGGGGAGCTGTTTTTT. Translation: CASSHPSKNTGELFF.

CDR3 sequence reads: CASSLNGDQPQHF. CDR3 sequence (DNA): TGTGCCAGCAGTTTGAACGGGGATCAGCCCCAGCATTTT. The chain is built from TRBV12-3 or TRBV12-4 and TRBJ1-5; no firm D call. The CDR3 runs 13 residues. The V end was cut by 3 bases, the J end by 5 bases, with 8 bases between.

V is TRBV9 and J is TRBJ1-1, with D hard to call. Germline CDR1 is SGDLS and CDR2 is YYNGEE. The V and J ends lost 0 bases and 6 bases respectively, with 9 bases between them. The CDR3 loop spans 13 amino acids. The CDR3 region has the DNA TGTGCCAGCAGCGTAGCGGTGGGGTCTGAAGCTTTCTTT. It yields the protein CASSVAVGSEAFF. Full variable domain (outside the CDR3, taken from reference TRBV9 and TRBJ1-1): DSGVTQTPKHLITATGQRVTLRCSPRSGDLSVYWYQQSLDQGLQFLIQYYNGEERAKGNILERFSAQQFPDLHSELNLSSLELGDSALYFCASSVAVGSEAFFGQGTRLTVV.

The chain is built from TRBV7-2 and TRBJ2-7; TRBD2 agrees at 10 bases. Unmatched junction bases numbered 7, after V lost 6 bases and J lost 2 bases. The CDR3 has 15 residues. Per germline, CDR1 SGHTA and CDR2 FQGNSA. CDR3 nucleotides: TGTGCCAGCAGGCCGACGAGCGGGGGGGCCTACGAGCAGTACTTC. Translation: CASRPTSGGAYEQYF.

Only one count was recorded for this clone. This sample also contains other DNA sequences that code for the same CDR3. The genes are TRBV24-1 and TRBJ1-1, with D possibly TRBD1 on 5 matching bases. The CDR3 runs 11 residues. Germline-derived CDR1 and CDR2 are KGHDR and SFDVKD. V shed 5 bases and J shed 5 bases, with 5 bases lying between them. For the CDR3, the DNA is TGTGCCACCAGTGGGGGGACTGAAGCTTTCTTT. As protein: CATSGGTEAFF.

The CDR3 DNA is TGTGCTAGTGGTCCGGAGGGGGATTCACCCCTCCACTTT. Its protein is CASGPEGDSPLHF. This sequence joins TRBV12-5 and TRBJ1-6, with TRBD1 as a possible D gene (6 bases). Trimming removed 5 bases at V and 8 bases at J, with 10 bases between. CDR3 length: 13 amino acids. Germline V gene data show CDR1 as LGHNT and CDR2 as FRNRAP.

This clone came up once. The gene calls are TRBV6-5 and TRBJ1-1, with D unclear. Trimming removed 7 bases at V and 0 bases at J, with 9 bases between. Germline values: CDR1 MNHEY, CDR2 SVGAGI. CDR3 size: 13 residues. The CDR3 bases are TGTGCCAGCACTTCCCCACTGAACACTGAAGCTTTCTTT. It encodes CASTSPLNTEAFF.

V is TRBV10-1 and J is TRBJ1-3; D unclear. Looked up from germline, CDR1 is WNHNN and CDR2 is SYGVQD (reference sequence). The CDR3 is 12 residues long. The V and J ends lost 5 bases and 4 bases respectively, with 6 bases between them. The DNA of the CDR3 is TGCGCCAGCAGTTTACAGGGAAACACCATATATTTT. Residues: CASSLQGNTIYF.

This clone was found a few times. The V call is TRBV5-1, the J call TRBJ1-6, with 7 positions matching TRBD1. CDR1 and CDR2 from the germline V gene are SGHRS and YFSETQ. V lost 7 bases, J lost 7 bases, and 8 bases stayed unmatched. The CDR3 runs 14 residues. The CDR3 region has the DNA TGCGCCAGCTCTCCCGGGACAGAGAATTCACCCCTCCACTTT. It translates to CASSPGTENSPLHF.

This clone was found once. This sequence joins TRBV27 and TRBJ1-1; a weak D match, TRBD1 (5 bases). The germline V gene has CDR1 MNHEY and CDR2 SMNVEV (reference sequence). The CDR3 is 12 residues long. V was trimmed by 10 bases and J by 4 bases, leaving 13 bases between them. CDR3 DNA sequence: TGTGCCACCTGGGGGTGGGGCACTGAAGCTTTCTTT. Protein: CATWGWGTEAFF.

The CDR3 region is CASSSSDPVNTEAFF. The CDR3 region has the DNA TGCGCCAGCAGCTCCTCGGACCCAGTGAACACTGAAGCTTTCTTT. The chain joins TRBV5-1 to TRBJ1-1; D gene ambiguous. The CDR3 has 15 amino acids. Trimming pared 3 bases from V and 0 bases from J, leaving 12 bases between. CDR1 is SGHRS, CDR2 YFSETQ, per germline.

The sample holds a few counts of this clone. This CDR3 reads CASSEWLTGPNNYGYTF. DNA for the CDR3: TGTGCCAGCAGTGAATGGCTGACAGGCCCAAATAACTATGGCTACACCTTC. The chain links TRBV2 to TRBJ1-2, with D perhaps TRBD1 (6 bases). V was cut by 2 bases and J by 1 base, with 17 bases left in between. The germline V gene has CDR1 SNHLY and CDR2 FYNNEI. The CDR3 spans 17 residues.

The rearrangement joins TRBV9 to TRBJ1-1; 7 positions match TRBD1. CDR1 SGDLS and CDR2 YYNGEE come from the germline V gene. The CDR3 runs 13 residues. With 4 bases clipped from V and 1 base from J, the junction kept 1 base outside the gene matches. This CDR3 reads CASSWTGNTEAFF. The CDR3 DNA reads TGTGCCAGCAGCTGGACAGGGAACACTGAAGCTTTCTTT.

The CDR3 loop reads CASSLSTYTEAFF. DNA for the CDR3: TGTGCCAGCAGCTTGAGCACCTACACTGAAGCTTTCTTT. The rearrangement uses TRBV7-3 and TRBJ1-1, with D hard to call. CDR3 length: 13 amino acids. V was shortened by 3 bases and J by 3 bases, with 8 bases between the two germline ends. Germline CDR1 and CDR2: SGHTA and FQGTGA.

The V gene is TRBV7-2, the J gene TRBJ1-3, with TRBD1 as a possible D gene (6 bases). V was shortened by 3 bases and J by 6 bases, with 15 bases between the two germline ends. There are 15 residues in the CDR3. Germline values: CDR1 SGHTA, CDR2 FQGNSA. CDR3 sequence: CASSFFGGLENTIYF. CDR3 nucleotide sequence: TGTGCCAGCAGCTTTTTTGGGGGCCTGGAAAACACCATATATTTT.

The chain employs TRBV10-3 and TRBJ2-7; TRBD2 might be the D (7 bases). Trimming cost V 3 bases and J 6 bases, with 12 bases left between them. The CDR3 sequence is 13 residues long. The germline CDR1 and CDR2 sequences are ENHRY and SYGVKD. The CDR3 DNA is TGTGCCATCAGTGAAGAGGGGGGGTTCGAGCAGTACTTC. Amino acids: CAISEEGGFEQYF.

The DNA for the CDR3 is TGTGCCAGCAGCTTAGACGGTAGCGACTATGGCTACACCTTC. The encoded protein is CASSLDGSDYGYTF. The J gene is TRBJ1-2, the V gene TRBV7-2; D not resolved. The CDR3 is 14 residues long. Germline CDR1 SGHTA, CDR2 FQGNSA. V gave up 1 base and J gave up 3 bases, with 9 bases separating them.

V gene TRBV24-1 combines with J gene TRBJ2-1; D is perhaps TRBD2 (8 bases). The CDR3 loop spans 17 amino acids. Germline V gene lookup returns CDR1 KGHDR and CDR2 SFDVKD. V shed 4 bases and J shed 5 bases, with 20 bases lying between them. CDR3 in DNA: TGTGCCACCAGTGAACTGCGGGGGGACAGCACCAACAATGAGCAGTTCTTC. Translated: CATSELRGDSTNNEQFF.

The chain has TRBV27 and TRBJ2-1; 14 nucleotides agree with TRBD2. With V trimmed by 8 bases and J by 7 bases, 19 bases remained unmatched. CDR3 length: 19 amino acids. Germline V gene data show CDR1 as MNHEY and CDR2 as SMNVEV (reference sequence). The CDR3 bases are TGTGCCAGCCTCGGGACTAGCGGGAGAGCTACGTTACAATGGAATGAGCAGTTCTTC. This sequence encodes CASLGTSGRATLQWNEQFF.

The chain has TRBV2 and TRBJ2-1, with D tentatively TRBD2 (6 bases). CDR1 SNHLY and CDR2 FYNNEI come from the germline V gene. The CDR3 has 13 amino acids. V lost 7 bases and J 7 bases, leaving 14 bases between the germline ends. This CDR3 is CASNREPDNEQFF. CDR3 coding DNA: TGTGCCAGCAACCGGGAGCCGGATAATGAGCAGTTCTTC.

This clone was seen just once. V and J are TRBV7-2 and TRBJ1-2; D call uncertain. V lost 1 base and J 4 bases, leaving 13 bases between the germline ends. CDR3 length: 15 residues. Germline V gene lookup returns CDR1 SGHTA and CDR2 FQGNSA. In DNA form, the CDR3 reads TGTGCCAGCAGCTTAGGAGACCTCTTGACCTATGGCTACACCTTC. Residues: CASSLGDLLTYGYTF.

This clone was counted once. This chain joins TRBV5-1 and TRBJ1-1; D is unresolved. Germline assignment: CDR1 SGHRS and CDR2 YFSETQ. Trimming removed 4 bases at V and 4 bases at J, with 11 bases between. CDR3 length: 13 residues. CDR3 nucleotides: TGCGCCAGCAGCGAGGGTCCTGGCACTGAAGCTTTCTTT. This encodes CASSEGPGTEAFF.